The text below deals with one T cell receptor beta chain. Its antigen is not yet known. No much larger clonotype is one base removed from it; base qualities were not supplied. Sample treatment or condition, as interpreted from the label and publication: roughly 19 received Ad26.COV2.S at low or high dose, single or two shots; about 5 received placebo; per-sample allocation not given. For vaccine and placebo recipients, repertoires were sequenced using samples collected on day 63 after the first injection. Between 29 July and 7 August 2020, Cohort 1b enrolled 20 to 30 adults aged 18-55 years at one site in Boston, USA. Ad26.COV2.S consisted of a replication-incompetent adenovirus type 26 vector by which a prefusion-stabilized SARS-CoV-2 spike protein from the original Wuhan strain was expressed. This specimen comes from a study of Ad26.COV2.S vaccination and SARS-CoV-2 variants (dated by TCRdb to the early 2020s). Background for the entire study: Vaccine-arm donors came from COV1001, a multicentre, randomized, double-blind, placebo-controlled phase I-IIa trial of Ad26.COV2.S in healthy adults. The specificity and breadth of SARS-CoV-2-reactive T cell receptors after Ad26.COV2.S vaccination were assessed by TCRbeta repertoire sequencing. Ad26.COV2.S was administered intramuscularly at a dose of 5x10^10 or 1x10^11 viral particles, either as one shot or as two shots given 56 days apart. A total of about 30 samples were included in the TCR-sequenced set, comprising approximately 20 Ad26.COV2.S vaccine recipients, 5 placebo recipients and 8 SARS-CoV-2 convalescent individuals. Trial participants were randomized into five groups of five, in which low-dose or high-dose Ad26.COV2.S was given once or twice, or placebo was given on both occasions. Investigators remained blinded to trial group allocation during experiments and outcome assessment. General conclusions and limits of the study: Spike-specific TCR breadth was higher in Ad26.COV2.S recipients than in placebo recipients (P = 0.0014). The authors noted that the TCR breadth and depth analyses may have underestimated total T cell responses. Substantial breadth of spike-specific CD8+ and CD4+ T cell responses was reported after vaccination. The study lacked the statistical power to compare responses across vaccine doses or regimens. Vaccine and placebo recipients had similar non-spike TCR breadth, a finding consistent with the vaccine containing only spike.

The immunoSEQ Assay was used to sequence TCRbeta CDR3 regions. After extraction, genomic DNA underwent amplification by bias-controlled multiplex PCR, followed by high-throughput sequencing. On the authors' methods: To quantify the absolute abundance of every unique TCRbeta CDR3 region, sequences were collapsed and filtered. T cell fraction was estimated by normalizing TCRbeta template counts to usable DNA, which was measured by amplifying reference genes present in all nucleated cells. Repertoire TCRs were annotated as SARS-CoV-2-specific by exact matching of V gene, CDR3 amino acid sequence and J gene to a known reactive TCR set. The reference SARS-CoV-2 TCR set was derived from MIRA and filtered for enrichment in COVID-19-positive ImmuneCODE repertoires, a step that removed public or cross-reactive TCRs. Based on the MIRA antigens, annotated TCRs were further analysed at the level of specific ORF or position within ORF. Breadth was defined as the number of annotated unique rearrangements divided by the total number of unique productive rearrangements, and depth was defined as the summed frequency of the annotated unique rearrangements. TCR breadth was compared between groups using two-sided Wilcoxon rank-sum tests. TCRdb carries this immuneACCESS record with in-frame sequences only. Its versions omit some clonotypes, under half of them owing to an unresolved V gene in the studies checked, with the rest unexplained. The DNA was the basis for D and trimming; V, J and clone size are from that table. Within this sample are hundreds of thousands of clones, with about 90% of them counted one time only. Approximately 1.5% of the sample rests with the top ten.

The receptor comes from a person aged 18 to 65 who received the Ad26.COV2.S COVID-19 vaccine or a placebo. The sample here was peripheral blood, taken in a trial of Ad26.COV2.S vaccine versus placebo.

CDR3 protein: CAWGTHSNQPQHF. The DNA sequence is as follows: TGTGCCTGGGGGACACATAGCAATCAGCCCCAGCATTTT. The V and J segments used are TRBV30 and TRBJ1-5; TRBD1 is perhaps the D gene, given 6 matching bases. From the cysteine through the phenylalanine, the CDR3 covers 13 amino acids. The read is trimmed to its CDR3 DNA, 39 bases read in frame from base 1. CDR1 and CDR2 are drawn from the germline V gene (reference sequence): GTSNPN, SVGIG. The trim is 5 bases for V and 0 bases for J, with a gap of 8 bases between the germline ends.